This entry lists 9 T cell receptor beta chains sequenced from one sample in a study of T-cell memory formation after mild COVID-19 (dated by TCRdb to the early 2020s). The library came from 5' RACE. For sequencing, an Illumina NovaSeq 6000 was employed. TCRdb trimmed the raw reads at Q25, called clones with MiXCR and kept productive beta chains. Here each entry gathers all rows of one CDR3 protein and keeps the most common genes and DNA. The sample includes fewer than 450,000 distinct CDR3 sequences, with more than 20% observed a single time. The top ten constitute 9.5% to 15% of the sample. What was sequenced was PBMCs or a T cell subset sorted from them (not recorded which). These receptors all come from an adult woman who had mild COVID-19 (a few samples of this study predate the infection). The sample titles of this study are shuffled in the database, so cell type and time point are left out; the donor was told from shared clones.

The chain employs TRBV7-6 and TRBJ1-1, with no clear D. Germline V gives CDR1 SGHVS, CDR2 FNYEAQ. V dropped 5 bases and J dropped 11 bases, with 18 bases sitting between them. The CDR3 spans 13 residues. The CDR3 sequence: CASSPLEAVGAFF. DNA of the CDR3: TGTGCCAGCAGCCCGCTTGAGGCCGTCGGGGCTTTCTTT. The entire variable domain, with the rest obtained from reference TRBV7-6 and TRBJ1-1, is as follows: GAGVSQSPRYKVTKRGQDVALRCDPISGHVSLYWYRQALGQGPEFLTYFNYEAQQDKSGLPNDRFSAERPEGSISTLTIQRTEQRDSAMYRCASSPLEAVGAFFGQGTRLTVV.

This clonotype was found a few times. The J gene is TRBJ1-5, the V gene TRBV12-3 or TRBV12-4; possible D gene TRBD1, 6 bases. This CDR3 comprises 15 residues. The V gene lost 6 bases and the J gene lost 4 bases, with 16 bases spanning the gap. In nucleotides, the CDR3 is TGTGCCAGCAGCCCACAGACAGGCCGGAATCAGCCCCAGCATTTT. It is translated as CASSPQTGRNQPQHF.

The CDR3 here is CASSLTEPNTEAFF. Written as DNA, the CDR3 is TGTGCCAGCAGCTTGACAGAGCCGAACACTGAAGCTTTCTTT. V gene TRBV5-4 combines with J gene TRBJ1-1; D remains ambiguous. Germline CDR1 SGHNT, CDR2 YYREEE (reference sequence). Trimming left V 1 base short and J 1 base short, with 8 bases between. The length of the CDR3 is 14 residues.

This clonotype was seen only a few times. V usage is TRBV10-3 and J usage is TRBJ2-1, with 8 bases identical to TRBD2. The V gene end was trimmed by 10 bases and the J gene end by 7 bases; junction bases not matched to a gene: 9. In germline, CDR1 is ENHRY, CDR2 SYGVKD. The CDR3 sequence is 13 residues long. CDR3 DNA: TGTGCCACCTATAGCGGGACGGAGAATGAGCAGTTCTTC. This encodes CATYSGTENEQFF.

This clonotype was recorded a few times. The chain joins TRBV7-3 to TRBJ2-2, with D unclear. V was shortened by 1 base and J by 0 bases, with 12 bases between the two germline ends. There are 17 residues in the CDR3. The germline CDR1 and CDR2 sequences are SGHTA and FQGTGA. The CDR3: CASSLIGGRPNTGELFF. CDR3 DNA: TGTGCCAGCAGCTTAATTGGCGGTCGCCCGAACACCGGGGAGCTGTTTTTT.

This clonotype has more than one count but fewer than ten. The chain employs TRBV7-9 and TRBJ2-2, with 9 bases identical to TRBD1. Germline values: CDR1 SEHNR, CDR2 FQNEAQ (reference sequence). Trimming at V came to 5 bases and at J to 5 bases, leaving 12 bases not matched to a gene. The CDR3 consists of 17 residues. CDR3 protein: CASSPVEGQGRTGELFF. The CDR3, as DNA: TGTGCCAGCAGCCCGGTTGAGGGACAGGGAAGAACCGGGGAGCTGTTTTTT.

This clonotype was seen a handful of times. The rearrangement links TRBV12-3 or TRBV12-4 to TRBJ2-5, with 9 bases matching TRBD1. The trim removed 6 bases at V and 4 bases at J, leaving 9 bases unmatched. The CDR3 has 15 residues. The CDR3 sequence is CASSWTGDSGETQYF. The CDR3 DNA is TGTGCCAGCAGCTGGACAGGGGATAGCGGAGAGACCCAGTACTTC.

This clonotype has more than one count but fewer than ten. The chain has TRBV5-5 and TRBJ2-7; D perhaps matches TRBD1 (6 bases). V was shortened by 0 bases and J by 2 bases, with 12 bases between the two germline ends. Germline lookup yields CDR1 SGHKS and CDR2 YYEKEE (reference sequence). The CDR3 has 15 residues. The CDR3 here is CASSLAAGEPYEQYF. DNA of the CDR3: TGTGCCAGCAGCTTGGCCGCAGGGGAACCCTACGAGCAGTACTTC.

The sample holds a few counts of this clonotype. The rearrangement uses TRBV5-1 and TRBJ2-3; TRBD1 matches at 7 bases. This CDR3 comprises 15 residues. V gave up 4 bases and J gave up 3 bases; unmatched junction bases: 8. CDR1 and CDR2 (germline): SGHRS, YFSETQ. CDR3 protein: CASSARDSMTDTQYF. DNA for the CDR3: TGCGCCAGCAGCGCCCGGGACAGCATGACAGATACGCAGTATTTT.